Presented here are 9 T cell receptor beta chains from one specimen sequenced in a study of cytomegalovirus exposure and HLA in healthy donors. Both 60 Vbeta primers and 13 Jbeta primers went into the PCR. The method was immunoSEQ multiplex PCR; TCRdb's version includes in-frame clones alone and lacks a portion of them. This table holds about 190,000 clones, 87% found once. Material for sequencing was PBMCs. These receptors came from a man aged 25-45 years in good health and CMV-seronegative.

This chain connects TRBV4-2 to TRBJ2-7, with D tentatively TRBD1 (6 bases). This CDR3 spans 15 amino acids. CDR1 LGHNA and CDR2 YNFKEQ come from the germline V gene. The V end lost 4 bases, the J end lost 2 bases, and 15 bases lay between the germline ends. CDR3 nucleotides: TGTGCCAGCAGCCTCCAACAGGGCCCCCCCTACGAGCAGTACTTC. Encoded protein: CASSLQQGPPYEQYF.

The V and J genes are TRBV11-3 and TRBJ2-7, with TRBD2 matching over 7 bases. V was pared by 1 base and J by 5 bases, with 5 bases of the junction left unmatched. The germline gives CDR1 SGHNT, CDR2 YENEEA. CDR3 length equals 14 residues. The CDR3, as DNA: TGTGCCAGCAGCTTAGGGGGGGGTAACCACGAGCAGTACTTC. It is translated as CASSLGGGNHEQYF. Variable domain in full (rest from reference TRBV11-3 and TRBJ2-7): EAGVVQSPRYKIIEKKQPVAFWCNPISGHNTLYWYLQNLGQGPELLIRYENEEAVDDSQLPKDRFSAERLKGVDSTLKIQPAELGDSAVYLCASSLGGGNHEQYFGPGTRLTVT.

Details on this clone: Germline is not matched at one junction end, which may reflect a read error. The CDR3 region is CASIWTGGISDF. The CDR3 DNA follows: TGTGCCAGCATTTGGACAGGGGGCATATCGGACTTC. V usage is TRBV2 and J usage is TRBJ2-7; the match to TRBD1 covers 11 bases. Germline V gives CDR1 SNHLY, CDR2 FYNNEI. This CDR3 is 12 amino acids long.

V and J are TRBV11-3 and TRBJ2-1; 9 bases map to TRBD2. V dropped 5 bases and J dropped 2; count of bases not matched to a gene: 4. Germline CDR1 is SGHNT and CDR2 is YENEEA. The CDR3 is 15 amino acids. CDR3 nucleotide sequence: TGTGCCAGCAGCGTGCGACTAGCGGCCTACAATGAGCAGTTCTTC. Translation gives CASSVRLAAYNEQFF.

The gene calls are TRBV9 and TRBJ1-2; 7 bases are a match to TRBD1. This CDR3 region has 15 residues. Looked up from germline, CDR1 is SGDLS and CDR2 is YYNGEE. V shed 4 bases and J 5 bases; nucleotides not matched to a gene: 11. The CDR3 protein is CASSPPNRGLYGYTF. CDR3 coding DNA: TGTGCCAGCAGCCCTCCAAACAGGGGATTGTATGGCTACACCTTC.

The chain joins TRBV2 to TRBJ2-7; TRBD1 matches 7 bases. The ends lost 3 bases at V and 9 bases at J; junction bases unmatched: 14. Germline V gene lookup returns CDR1 SNHLY and CDR2 FYNNEI. The CDR3 is 15 amino acids. The CDR3 DNA sequence: TGTGCCAGCAGTGATACACAGGGGCCCCCCGCCGCGCAGTACTTC. Amino acids: CASSDTQGPPAAQYF.

The V and J genes are TRBV7-8 and TRBJ2-7; 7 bases line up with TRBD1. The CDR3 extends over 15 amino acids. The germline gives CDR1 SGHVS, CDR2 FQNEAQ. J gave up 2 bases and V 4 bases, and 8 bases lay outside the gene matches. For the CDR3, the DNA is TGTGCCAGCAGCTCAATTACAGGGGCCGCCTACGAGCAGTACTTC. As protein: CASSSITGAAYEQYF.

V gene TRBV7-9 combines with J gene TRBJ2-7, with 7 nucleotides matching TRBD2. V was pared by 5 bases and J by 2 bases, with 9 bases of the junction left unmatched. The length of the CDR3 is 15 residues. Germline V gene data show CDR1 as SEHNR and CDR2 as FQNEAQ (reference sequence). DNA of the CDR3: TGTGCCAGCAGCCACAGCGGGGACGGGACCTACGAGCAGTACTTC. This translates into CASSHSGDGTYEQYF.

J is TRBJ1-4 and V is TRBV1. TRBV1 is classified as a pseudogene. The CDR3 length is 14 residues. CDR3 nucleotide sequence: TGCACCAGCAGCCAGGGAGGAGCCGAGGAAAAACTGTTTTTT. Protein product: CTSSQGGAEEKLFF.